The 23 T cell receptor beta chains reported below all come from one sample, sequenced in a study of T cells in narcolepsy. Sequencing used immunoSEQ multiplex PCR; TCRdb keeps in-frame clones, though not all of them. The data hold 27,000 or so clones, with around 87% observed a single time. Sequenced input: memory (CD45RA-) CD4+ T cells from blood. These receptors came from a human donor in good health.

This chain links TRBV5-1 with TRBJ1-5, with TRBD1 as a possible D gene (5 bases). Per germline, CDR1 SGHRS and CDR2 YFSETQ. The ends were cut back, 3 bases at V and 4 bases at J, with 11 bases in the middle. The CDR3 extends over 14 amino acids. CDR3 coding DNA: TGCGCCAGCAGCTCGGGCGGGGCGAATCAGCCCCAGCATTTT. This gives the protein CASSSGGANQPQHF.

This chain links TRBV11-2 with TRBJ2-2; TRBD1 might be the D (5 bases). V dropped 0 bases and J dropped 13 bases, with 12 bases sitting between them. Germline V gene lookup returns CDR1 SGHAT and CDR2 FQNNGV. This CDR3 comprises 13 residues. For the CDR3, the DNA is TGTGCCAGCAGCTTAGATAGGGGTGGTGGGCTGTTTTTT. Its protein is CASSLDRGGGLFF.

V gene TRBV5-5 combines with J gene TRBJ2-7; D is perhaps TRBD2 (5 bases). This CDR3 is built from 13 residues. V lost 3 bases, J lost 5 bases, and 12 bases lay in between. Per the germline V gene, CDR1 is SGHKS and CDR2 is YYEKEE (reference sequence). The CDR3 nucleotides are TGTGCCAGCAGCTCTGGCCCCGGGGACGAGCAGTACTTC. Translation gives CASSSGPGDEQYF.

The CDR3 region is CASSFQGTKTQYF. The DNA for the CDR3 is TGTGCCAGCAGTTTCCAGGGGACGAAGACCCAGTACTTC. This rearrangement joins TRBV27 to TRBJ2-5; tentatively, D is TRBD1 (6 bases). CDR1 and CDR2 from the germline V gene are MNHEY and SMNVEV (reference sequence). V lost 3 bases, J lost 6 bases, and 11 bases lay in between. CDR3 length: 13 residues.

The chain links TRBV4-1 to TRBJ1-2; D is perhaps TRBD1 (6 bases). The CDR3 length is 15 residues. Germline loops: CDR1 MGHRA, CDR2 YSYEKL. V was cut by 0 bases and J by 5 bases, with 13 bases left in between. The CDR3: CASSQDSGAQYGYTF. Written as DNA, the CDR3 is TGCGCCAGCAGCCAAGATTCGGGGGCTCAGTATGGCTACACCTTC.

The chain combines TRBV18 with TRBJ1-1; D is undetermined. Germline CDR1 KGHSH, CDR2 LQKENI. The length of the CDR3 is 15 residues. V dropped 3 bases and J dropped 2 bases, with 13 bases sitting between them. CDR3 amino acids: CASSPLPTDNTEAFF. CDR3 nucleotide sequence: TGTGCCAGCTCACCGTTACCCACGGACAACACTGAAGCTTTCTTT.

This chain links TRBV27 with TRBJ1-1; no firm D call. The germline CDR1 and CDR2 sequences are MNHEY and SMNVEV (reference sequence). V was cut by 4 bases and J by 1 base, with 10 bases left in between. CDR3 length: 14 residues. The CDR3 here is CASSWAPQNTEAFF. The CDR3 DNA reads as TGTGCCAGCAGTTGGGCCCCGCAGAACACTGAAGCTTTCTTT.

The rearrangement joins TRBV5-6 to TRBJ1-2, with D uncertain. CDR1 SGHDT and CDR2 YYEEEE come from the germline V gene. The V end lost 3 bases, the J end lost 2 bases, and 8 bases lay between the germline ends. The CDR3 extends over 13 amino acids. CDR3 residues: CASSYDVNYGYTF. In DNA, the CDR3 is TGTGCCAGCAGCTATGACGTCAACTATGGCTACACCTTC.

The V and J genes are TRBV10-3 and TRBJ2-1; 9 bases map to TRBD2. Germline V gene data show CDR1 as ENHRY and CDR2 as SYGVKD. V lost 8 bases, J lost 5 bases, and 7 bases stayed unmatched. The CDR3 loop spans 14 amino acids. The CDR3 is CAISGLAANNEQFF. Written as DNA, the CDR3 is TGTGCCATCTCGGGACTAGCCGCAAACAATGAGCAGTTCTTC.

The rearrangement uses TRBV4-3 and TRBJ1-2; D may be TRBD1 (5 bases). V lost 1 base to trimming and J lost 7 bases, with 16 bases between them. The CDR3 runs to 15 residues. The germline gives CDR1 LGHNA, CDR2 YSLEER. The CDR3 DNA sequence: TGCGCCAGCAGCCAAGTTGGGGGTGCCAGATCTGGCTACACCTTC. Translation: CASSQVGGARSGYTF.

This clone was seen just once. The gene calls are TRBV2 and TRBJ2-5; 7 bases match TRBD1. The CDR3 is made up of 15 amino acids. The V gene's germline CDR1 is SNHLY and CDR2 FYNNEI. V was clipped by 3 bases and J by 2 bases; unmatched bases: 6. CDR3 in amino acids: CASSEPGTAQETQYF. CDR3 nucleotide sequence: TGTGCCAGCAGTGAGCCGGGGACAGCACAAGAGACCCAGTACTTC.

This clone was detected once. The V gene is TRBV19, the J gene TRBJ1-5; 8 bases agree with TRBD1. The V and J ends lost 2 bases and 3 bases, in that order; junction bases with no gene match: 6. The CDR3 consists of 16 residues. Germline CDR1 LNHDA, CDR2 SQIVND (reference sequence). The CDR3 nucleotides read TGTGCCAGTAGTATAAGACTGACAGGGGACAATCAGCCCCAGCATTTT. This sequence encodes CASSIRLTGDNQPQHF.

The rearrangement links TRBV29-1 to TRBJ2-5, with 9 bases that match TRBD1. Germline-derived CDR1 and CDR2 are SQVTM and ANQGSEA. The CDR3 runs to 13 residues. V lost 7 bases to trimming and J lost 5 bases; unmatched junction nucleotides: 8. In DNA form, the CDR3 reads TGCAGCGCCCAACAGGGGGCAGGGGAGACCCAGTACTTC. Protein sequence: CSAQQGAGETQYF.

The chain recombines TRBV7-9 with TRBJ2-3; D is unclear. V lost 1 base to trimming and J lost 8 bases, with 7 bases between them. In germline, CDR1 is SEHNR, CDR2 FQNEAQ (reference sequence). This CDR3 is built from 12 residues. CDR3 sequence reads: CASSLGSGTQYF. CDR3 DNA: TGTGCCAGCAGCTTAGGGTCTGGTACGCAGTATTTT.

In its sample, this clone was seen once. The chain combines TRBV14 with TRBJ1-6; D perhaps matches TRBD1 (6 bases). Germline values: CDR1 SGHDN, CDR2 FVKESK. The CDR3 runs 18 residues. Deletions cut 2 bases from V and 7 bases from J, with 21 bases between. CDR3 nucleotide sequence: TGTGCCAGCAGCCAAATATCCCGGCCAGGGGTCGGAAATTCACCCCTCCACTTT. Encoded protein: CASSQISRPGVGNSPLHF. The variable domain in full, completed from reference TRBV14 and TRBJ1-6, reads EAGVTQFPSHSVIEKGQTVTLRCDPISGHDNLYWYRRVMGKEIKFLLHFVKESKQDESGMPNNRFLAERTGGTYSTLKVQPAELEDSGVYFCASSQISRPGVGNSPLHFGNGTRLTVT.

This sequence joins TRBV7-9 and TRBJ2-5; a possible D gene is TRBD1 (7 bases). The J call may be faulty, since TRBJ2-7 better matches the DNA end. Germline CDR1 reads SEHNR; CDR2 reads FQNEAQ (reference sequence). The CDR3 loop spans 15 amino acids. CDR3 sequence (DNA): TGTGCCAGCAGCTTGCGGGACAGTTCAGCTAGCGAGCAGTACTTC. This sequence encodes CASSLRDSSASEQYF.

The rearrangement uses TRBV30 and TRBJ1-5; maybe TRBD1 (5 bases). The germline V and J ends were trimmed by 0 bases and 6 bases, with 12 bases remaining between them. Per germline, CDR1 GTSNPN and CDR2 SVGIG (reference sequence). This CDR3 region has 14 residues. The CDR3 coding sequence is TGTGCCTGGAGTGTGGGGGGGAAGGGTCAGCCCCAGCATTTT. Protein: CAWSVGGKGQPQHF.

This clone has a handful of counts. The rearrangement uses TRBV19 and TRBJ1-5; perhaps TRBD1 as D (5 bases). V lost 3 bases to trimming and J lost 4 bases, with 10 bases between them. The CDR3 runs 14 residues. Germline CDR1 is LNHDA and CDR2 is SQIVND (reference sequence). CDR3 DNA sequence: TGTGCCAGTAGTATGACTTGGGGGAATCAGCCCCAGCATTTT. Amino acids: CASSMTWGNQPQHF.

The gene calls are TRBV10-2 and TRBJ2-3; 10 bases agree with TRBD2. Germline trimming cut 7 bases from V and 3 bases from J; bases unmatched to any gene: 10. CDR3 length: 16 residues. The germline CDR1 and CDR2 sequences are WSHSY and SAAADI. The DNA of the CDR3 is TGCGCCAGCAAGCGGGGGGGCCGAGGAGGGACAGATACGCAGTATTTT. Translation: CASKRGGRGGTDTQYF.

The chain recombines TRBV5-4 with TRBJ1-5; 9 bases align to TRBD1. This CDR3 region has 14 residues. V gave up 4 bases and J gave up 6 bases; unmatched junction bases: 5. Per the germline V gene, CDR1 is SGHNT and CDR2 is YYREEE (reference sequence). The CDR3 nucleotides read TGTGCCAGCAGCAGTGGGACAGGGCTTCAGCCCCAGCATTTT. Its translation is CASSSGTGLQPQHF.

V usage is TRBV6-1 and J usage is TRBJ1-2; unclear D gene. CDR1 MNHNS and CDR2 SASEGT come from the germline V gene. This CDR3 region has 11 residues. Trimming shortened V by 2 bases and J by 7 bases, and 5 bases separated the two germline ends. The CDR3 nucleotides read TGTGCCAGCAGTGAATGGGCTGGCTACACCTTC. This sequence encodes CASSEWAGYTF.

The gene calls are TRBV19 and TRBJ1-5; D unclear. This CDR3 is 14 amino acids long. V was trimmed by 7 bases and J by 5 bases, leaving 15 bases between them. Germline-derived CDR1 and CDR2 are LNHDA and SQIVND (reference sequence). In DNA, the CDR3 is TGTGCCAGTACCCCGGGGAGAATACATCAGCCCCAGCATTTT. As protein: CASTPGRIHQPQHF.

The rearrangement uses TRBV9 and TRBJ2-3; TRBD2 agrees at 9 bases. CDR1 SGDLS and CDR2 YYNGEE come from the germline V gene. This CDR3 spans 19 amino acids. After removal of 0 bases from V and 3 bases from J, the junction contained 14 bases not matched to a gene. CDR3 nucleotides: TGTGCCAGCAGCGTAGCAGGTAGCGGGAGTTTTTTTTGGACAGATACGCAGTATTTT. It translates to CASSVAGSGSFFWTDTQYF.